One and the same sample provided the 18 T cell receptor beta chains below, sequenced in a study of cytomegalovirus exposure and HLA in healthy donors. PCR employed 60 Vbeta and 13 Jbeta primers. Here immunoSEQ multiplex PCR was the method, and the copy in TCRdb shows in-frame clones only, minus some. The sample holds about 230,000 clones; over 75% are singletons and the top ten take roughly 1.3%. Sequences were obtained from PBMCs. These receptor sequences come from a human donor in good health.

The V gene is TRBV19, the J gene TRBJ1-2; TRBD1 agrees at 7 bases. Germline CDR1 and CDR2: LNHDA and SQIVND (reference sequence). The ends lost 7 bases at V and 0 bases at J; junction bases unmatched: 5. The CDR3 contains 14 residues. The CDR3 DNA sequence: TGTGCCAGTACCGCCGACAGGGCTAACTATGGCTACACCTTC. This sequence encodes CASTADRANYGYTF.

V and J are TRBV27 and TRBJ2-1; 10 positions match TRBD2. This CDR3 region has 15 residues. CDR1 is MNHEY and CDR2 is SMNVEV in the germline V gene (reference sequence). V shed 3 bases, J shed 5 bases, and the junction held 4 bases outside the gene matches. Here the CDR3 DNA reads TGTGCCAGCAGTTTGAGAACTAGCGGGAACAATGAGCAGTTCTTC. Its protein is CASSLRTSGNNEQFF.

This clone was counted a single time. J is TRBJ2-3 and V is TRBV2; TRBD2 aligns across 7 bases. The length of the CDR3 is 12 residues. Germline CDR1 is SNHLY and CDR2 is FYNNEI. J lost 8 bases, V lost 11 bases, and 10 bases had no gene match. The CDR3 DNA reads TGTGCCGGGGGGGACTCCGGGGGTACGCAGTATTTT. Translation gives CAGGDSGGTQYF. Based on the CDR3 plus reference TRBV2 and TRBJ2-3, the full variable domain is EPEVTQTPSHQVTQMGQEVILRCVPISNHLYFYWYRQILGQKVEFLVSFYNNEISEKSEIFDDQFSVERPDGSNFTLKIRSTKLEDSAMYFCAGGDSGGTQYFGPGTRLTVL.

For the CDR3, the DNA is TGTGCCAGTAGTAGACAGTATGCAACTAATGAAAAACTGTTTTTT. It encodes CASSRQYATNEKLFF. The J gene is TRBJ1-4, the V gene TRBV19; possible D gene TRBD1, 5 bases. This CDR3 is 15 amino acids long. Germline V CDR1 and CDR2: LNHDA, SQIVND (reference sequence). Trimming took 4 bases from V and 0 from J, leaving 9 bases between them.

The chain carries TRBV20-1 and TRBJ1-4; D uncertain. The DNA end is more similar to TRBJ2-2, so the J call may be wrong. The germline V gene encodes CDR1 DFQATT and CDR2 SNEGSKA (reference sequence). This CDR3 is built from 11 residues. CDR3 residues: CSARDNRELFF. The CDR3 nucleotides read TGCAGTGCTAGAGACAACCGGGAGCTGTTTTTT.

The genes are TRBV29-1 and TRBJ2-1; D ambiguous. The CDR3 sequence is 15 residues long. Germline lookup yields CDR1 SQVTM and CDR2 ANQGSEA. V was cut by 0 bases and J by 0 bases, with 9 bases left in between. DNA of the CDR3: TGCAGCGTTGAAGAAATACTTAGCTCCTACAATGAGCAGTTCTTC. The encoded protein is CSVEEILSSYNEQFF.

The chain joins TRBV7-9 to TRBJ1-1; 7 bases line up with TRBD1. The CDR3 is 17 residues long. Germline CDR1 is SEHNR and CDR2 is FQNEAQ (reference sequence). V lost 4 bases to trimming and J lost 3 bases; unmatched junction nucleotides: 14. The CDR3 DNA sequence: TGTGCCAGCAGCTCCAACGTAGGGGGCGGCCAGCACACTGAAGCTTTCTTT. Translating gives CASSSNVGGGQHTEAFF. The full variable domain, rest sourced from reference TRBV7-9 and TRBJ1-1, is DTGVSQNPRHKITKRGQNVTFRCDPISEHNRLYWYRQTLGQGPEFLTYFQNEAQLEKSRLLSDRFSAERPKGSFSTLEIQRTEQGDSAMYLCASSSNVGGGQHTEAFFGQGTRLTVV.

The gene calls are TRBV10-3 and TRBJ2-2, with a possible D match to TRBD2 (6 bases). V lost 0 bases and J lost 6, with 11 bases in between. Per germline, CDR1 ENHRY and CDR2 SYGVKD. The CDR3 has 15 residues. CDR3 region: CAISESLATAGELFF. DNA of the CDR3: TGTGCCATCAGTGAGTCACTAGCTACGGCCGGGGAGCTGTTTTTT.

The chain links TRBV29-1 to TRBJ1-2; 7 bases agree with TRBD1. Germline-derived CDR1 and CDR2 are SQVTM and ANQGSEA. With 3 bases clipped from V and 0 bases from J, the junction kept 1 base outside the gene matches. This CDR3 is 13 amino acids long. DNA of the CDR3: TGCAGCGTTGAGACAGGGACTAACTATGGCTACACCTTC. Translation: CSVETGTNYGYTF.

The rearrangement uses TRBV29-1 and TRBJ2-1; TRBD2 aligns across 11 bases. This CDR3 is 16 amino acids long. J gave up 3 bases and V 4 bases, and 8 bases lay outside the gene matches. The V gene's germline CDR1 is SQVTM and CDR2 ANQGSEA. The CDR3 bases are TGCAGCGTTGTCGTGCTAGCGGGAGGTCACTACAATGAGCAGTTCTTC. Its protein is CSVVVLAGGHYNEQFF.

The genes are TRBV4-3 and TRBJ2-1; 11 positions match TRBD2. The CDR3 contains 15 residues. CDR1 LGHNA and CDR2 YSLEER come from the germline V gene. Losses at the gene ends were 4 bases for V and 4 bases for J; bases not matched to a gene: 3. The CDR3 coding sequence is TGCGCCAGCAGCCGGGGACTAGCGGAGTACAATGAGCAGTTCTTC. The encoded protein is CASSRGLAEYNEQFF.

V gene TRBV9 combines with J gene TRBJ2-5; 10 bases agree with TRBD2. The trim removed 0 bases at V and 4 bases at J, leaving 3 bases unmatched. The CDR3 totals 15 residues. CDR1 is SGDLS and CDR2 is YYNGEE in the germline V gene. In DNA form, the CDR3 reads TGTGCCAGCAGCGTAGAACTAGCGGGACGAGAGACCCAGTACTTC. It translates to CASSVELAGRETQYF.

The chain links TRBV5-5 to TRBJ2-7, with 8 bases fitting TRBD2. There are 13 residues in the CDR3. The J segment lost 3 bases and the V segment lost 8 bases, leaving 7 bases of the junction unmatched. Germline CDR1 SGHKS, CDR2 YYEKEE (reference sequence). The CDR3 region has the DNA TGTGCCAGTATGCGGGAGGACCGCTACGAGCAGTACTTC. This gives the protein CASMREDRYEQYF.

This chain connects TRBV6-9 to TRBJ2-7, with D hard to call. Between the trimmed V and J ends, which lost 6 bases and 0 bases, there was a span of 12 bases. The CDR3 spans 14 residues. Per germline, CDR1 MNHGY and CDR2 SVAAGI. CDR3 in amino acids: CASSLRHCSYEQYF. CDR3 nucleotides: TGTGCCAGCAGCCTTAGACACTGCTCCTACGAGCAGTACTTC.

This clone was seen only a few times. This chain joins TRBV19 and TRBJ1-5; no clear D. There are 18 residues in the CDR3. Germline V gene sequence: CDR1 LNHDA, CDR2 SQIVND (reference sequence). Deletions cut 4 bases from V and 4 bases from J, with 23 bases between. The CDR3 sequence: CASSRLFSTSGGNQPQHF. In DNA form, the CDR3 reads TGTGCCAGTAGTAGGCTTTTTTCGACGAGCGGCGGGAATCAGCCCCAGCATTTT.

The chain couples TRBV7-2 to TRBJ2-5, with D uncertain. Germline V gene sequence: CDR1 SGHTA, CDR2 FQGNSA. V lost 1 base and J lost 3, with 12 bases in between. This CDR3 spans 15 amino acids. The CDR3 here is CASSLGVSPKETQYF. CDR3 DNA: TGTGCCAGCAGCTTAGGGGTTAGCCCCAAAGAGACCCAGTACTTC. Complete variable domain (other parts from reference TRBV7-2 and TRBJ2-5): GAGVSQSPSNKVTEKGKDVELRCDPISGHTALYWYRQSLGQGLEFLIYFQGNSAPDKSGLPSDRFSAERTGGSVSTLTIQRTQQEDSAVYLCASSLGVSPKETQYFGPGTRLLVL.

V is TRBV5-6 and J is TRBJ1-2; TRBD1 aligns across 10 bases. Germline CDR1 reads SGHDT; CDR2 reads YYEEEE. CDR3 length: 15 amino acids. V was clipped by 4 bases and J by 6 bases; unmatched bases: 9. CDR3 sequence (DNA): TGTGCCAGCAGCCAGTGGACAGGGGGACTTCATGGCTACACCTTC. Protein sequence: CASSQWTGGLHGYTF.

This clone was recorded only once. The V and J genes are TRBV7-9 and TRBJ2-7; TRBD1 matches at 9 bases. CDR1 is SEHNR and CDR2 is FQNEAQ in the germline V gene (reference sequence). The trim removed 7 bases at V and 2 bases at J, leaving 9 bases unmatched. This CDR3 is built from 15 residues. The CDR3 bases are TGTGCCAGCAACCAATTACAGGGGGCGCCCTACGAGCAGTACTTC. As protein: CASNQLQGAPYEQYF.